This T cell receptor beta chain appears in the sequencing data of a study of OX40 agonist ivuxolimab in advanced cancers. Turning to the study itself: Checkpoint inhibitors had been given previously to under 50% of patients.

The method was immunoSEQ multiplex PCR; TCRdb's version includes in-frame clones alone and lacks a portion of them. The sample consists of about 79,000 clones, around 85% of them appearing once. With regard to this clone: The antigen remains undetermined.

Study-wide points: In the expanded peripheral T cells, antigen specificity was never determined. CD4+ T cells averaged fewer expanded clones than CD8+ T cells.

Germline assignment: CDR1 SNHLY and CDR2 FYNNEI. This CDR3 region has 14 residues. Deletions cut 4 bases from V and 5 bases from J, with 14 bases between. The sequenced sample was CD4+ or CD8+ T cells sorted from blood, obtained in a trial of the OX40 agonist ivuxolimab. The clonotype comes from an adult with an advanced solid tumor such as melanoma, head and neck, liver or kidney cancer. V usage is TRBV2 and J usage is TRBJ1-1; tentatively, D is TRBD1 (6 bases). CDR3 sequence: CASSVFRGRTEAFF. CDR3 DNA: TGTGCCAGCAGTGTATTCCGGGGGCGGACTGAAGCTTTCTTT.